This TCR beta chain was identified during a study of T-cell reconstitution after alpha-beta-depleted transplantation in children. Notes on the study in general: There were reportedly several hundred expanded graft clones from which alpha-beta T cells came about two months after transplant.

For this clonotype: Antigen: not known.

The length of the CDR3 is 13 residues. Per germline, CDR1 SGHTA and CDR2 FQGNSA. The V end lost 2 bases, the J end lost 2 bases, and 7 bases lay between the germline ends. Unique molecular identifiers were built into the TCRbeta library. TCRdb re-called the PCR reads through MiXCR, storing one row per CDR3 protein. The table has some 600,000 distinct CDR3 sequences, 10% to 15% seen once. The sequence came from a male patient younger than 18 who had a stem cell transplant for acute myeloid leukemia, so the T cells may come from the graft donor. The source material was PBMCs, mostly from graft donor cells, sampled 360 days after TCRalphabeta/CD19-depleted stem cell transplant. The V gene is TRBV7-2, the J gene TRBJ2-7; no firm D call. DNA for the CDR3: TGTGCCAGCAGCTTAAGCGACCCCTACGAGCAGTACTTC. Its translation is CASSLSDPYEQYF.